The 23 T cell receptor beta chains below all came from one sample that was sequenced in a study of CD8+ T cells in alopecia areata. Reverse transcription of extracted RNA yielded cDNA, which provided the sequencing template. TCRdb's copy holds only in-frame clones and misses some; the assay was immunoSEQ multiplex PCR. This sample has approximately 90,000 clones, with 70% to 80% found just once. Treatment: oral pan-JAK inhibitor, 5-10 mg twice daily. This specimen consisted of CD8+ T cells sorted from blood, obtained at week 44, from a patient treated with tofacitinib. Receptors were obtained from a human donor with alopecia areata.

This clone has only one observation. This chain uses TRBV29-1 with TRBJ2-1; 11 bases agree with TRBD2. CDR1 SQVTM and CDR2 ANQGSEA come from the germline V gene. The junction had 3 bases not matched to a gene; V was cut back by 1 base and J by 7 bases. This CDR3 contains 14 residues. The CDR3 loop reads CSVEVAGGRNEQFF. In nucleotides, the CDR3 is TGCAGCGTTGAAGTAGCGGGGGGGCGGAATGAGCAGTTCTTC.

The J gene is TRBJ2-1, the V gene TRBV29-1, with D uncertain. V was clipped by 7 bases and J by 9 bases, with 10 bases between them. The CDR3 length is 10 residues. CDR1 and CDR2 (germline): SQVTM, ANQGSEA. The CDR3 is CSGQAGEQFF. The CDR3 bases are TGCAGCGGGCAGGCCGGTGAGCAGTTCTTC.

The V call is TRBV5-4, the J call TRBJ2-7; the match to TRBD1 covers 10 bases. The CDR3 has 14 residues. V gave up 0 bases and J gave up 7 bases; unmatched junction bases: 4. Looked up from germline, CDR1 is SGHNT and CDR2 is YYREEE (reference sequence). The CDR3: CASSLGQGAREQYF. In nucleotides, the CDR3 is TGTGCCAGCAGCTTGGGACAGGGGGCTCGAGAGCAGTACTTC.

V gene TRBV4-3 combines with J gene TRBJ2-3, with 12 positions matching TRBD2. CDR3 length: 20 amino acids. With V trimmed by 1 base and J by 2 bases, 13 bases remained unmatched. Germline lookup yields CDR1 LGHNA and CDR2 YSLEER. The CDR3 region is CASSQGVTGLAGGNTDTQYF. The CDR3 region has the DNA TGCGCCAGCAGCCAAGGGGTCACCGGGCTAGCGGGGGGGAACACAGATACGCAGTATTTT.

This chain uses TRBV2 with TRBJ1-2; D remains ambiguous. Germline V gene sequence: CDR1 SNHLY, CDR2 FYNNEI. The CDR3 is made up of 13 amino acids. V dropped 0 bases and J dropped 6 bases, with 8 bases sitting between them. CDR3 sequence (DNA): TGTGCCAGCAGTGAAGCGCTTGGGGATGGCTACACCTTC. Amino acids: CASSEALGDGYTF.

This clone was detected a few times. At one end the junction does not follow the germline gene, possibly because of a read error. The chain is built from TRBV11-2 and TRBJ2-7; TRBD1 aligns across 7 bases. CDR1 is SGHAT, CDR2 FQNNGV, per germline. The CDR3 is 12 amino acids. The CDR3 DNA follows: TGCGCCAGCAGAAAAGGGGGCCACGAGCAGTACTTC. Its protein is CASRKGGHEQYF.

The chain combines TRBV5-6 with TRBJ2-2; D possibly corresponds to TRBD1 (5 bases). Germline values: CDR1 SGHDT, CDR2 YYEEEE. V dropped 5 bases and J dropped 6 bases, with 17 bases sitting between them. This CDR3 spans 15 amino acids. CDR3 in amino acids: CASRFGHLSPGELFF. The CDR3 coding sequence is TGTGCCAGCAGGTTTGGACATTTGTCTCCCGGGGAGCTGTTTTTT. Looking up the rest from reference TRBV5-6 and TRBJ2-2 gives the full variable domain: DAGVTQSPTHLIKTRGQQVTLRCSPKSGHDTVSWYQQALGQGPQFIFQYYEEEERQRGNFPDRFSGHQFPNYSSELNVNALLLGDSALYLCASRFGHLSPGELFFGEGSRLTVL.

The chain uses TRBV29-1 and TRBJ1-1; D gene unclear. The CDR3 extends over 11 amino acids. The ends were cut back, 4 bases at V and 6 bases at J, with 9 bases in the middle. Germline V gene sequence: CDR1 SQVTM, CDR2 ANQGSEA. The chain's CDR3 is CSVARNAEAFF. DNA of the CDR3: TGCAGCGTTGCCCGGAATGCTGAAGCTTTCTTT.

This sequence joins TRBV30 and TRBJ1-1; D gene ambiguous. In germline, CDR1 is GTSNPN, CDR2 SVGIG (reference sequence). V was trimmed by 4 bases and J by 3 bases, leaving 6 bases between them. The CDR3 loop spans 11 amino acids. The CDR3 reads CAWTDYTEAFF. The CDR3 DNA follows: TGTGCCTGGACCGATTACACTGAAGCTTTCTTT.

The chain couples TRBV30 to TRBJ2-6; D is unresolved. Germline CDR1 GTSNPN, CDR2 SVGIG (reference sequence). The V and J ends lost 2 bases and 0 bases respectively, with 5 bases between them. This CDR3 contains 14 residues. The CDR3 DNA reads TGTGCCTGGAGTCTGGTCTCTGGGGCCAACGTCCTGACTTTC. Protein: CAWSLVSGANVLTF.

This CDR3 is CSVEDLGNGYTF. CDR3 nucleotides: TGCAGCGTTGAAGATCTTGGCAATGGCTACACCTTC. The chain links TRBV29-1 to TRBJ1-2; D ambiguous. Trimming took 0 bases from V and 6 from J, leaving 8 bases between them. This CDR3 contains 12 residues. Germline CDR1 SQVTM, CDR2 ANQGSEA.

The V and J genes are TRBV15 and TRBJ1-6; D is undetermined. The CDR3 has 14 residues. Germline-derived CDR1 and CDR2 are LNHNV and YYDKDF (reference sequence). V lost 7 bases, J lost 7 bases, and 14 bases lay in between. The CDR3 region is CATTPWMGNSPLHF. The CDR3 DNA sequence: TGTGCCACCACTCCGTGGATGGGGAATTCACCCCTCCACTTT.

V gene TRBV7-8 combines with J gene TRBJ2-7, with D perhaps TRBD1 or TRBD2 (5 bases each). Germline V gene lookup returns CDR1 SGHVS and CDR2 FQNEAQ. The CDR3 runs 15 residues. V was shortened by 3 bases and J by 2 bases, with 14 bases between the two germline ends. CDR3 DNA: TGTGCCAGCAGCTTCAGGGAGTCGGGGACCTACGAGCAGTACTTC. Amino acids: CASSFRESGTYEQYF.

J is TRBJ2-7 and V is TRBV25-1, with TRBD1 as a possible D gene (5 bases). The ends were cut back, 1 base at V and 5 bases at J, with 18 bases in the middle. CDR3 length: 16 amino acids. CDR1 is MGHDK and CDR2 is SYGVNS in the germline V gene. The DNA of the CDR3 is TGTGCCAGCAGTGAATCTACGGGCAGGGTTTTGGACGAGCAGTACTTC. Residues: CASSESTGRVLDEQYF.

The J gene is TRBJ2-3, the V gene TRBV9; unclear D gene. Between the trimmed V and J ends, which lost 0 bases and 0 bases, there was a span of 11 bases. This CDR3 is 16 amino acids long. Germline-derived CDR1 and CDR2 are SGDLS and YYNGEE. CDR3 sequence reads: CASSVEAQTSTDTQYF. CDR3 sequence (DNA): TGTGCCAGCAGCGTAGAGGCTCAAACTAGCACAGATACGCAGTATTTT.

The chain links TRBV7-3 to TRBJ2-6; no firm D call. The CDR3 runs 15 residues. Germline V gene data show CDR1 as SGHTA and CDR2 as FQGTGA. The V end was cut by 1 base, the J end by 2 bases, with 6 bases between. The CDR3 nucleotides are TGTGCCAGCAGCTTAATCCCCACTGGGGCCAACGTCCTGACTTTC. This encodes CASSLIPTGANVLTF.

The J gene is TRBJ2-1, the V gene TRBV29-1, with no clear D. The germline gives CDR1 SQVTM, CDR2 ANQGSEA. Trimming removed 5 bases from V and 4 bases from J, with 12 bases in between. The CDR3 is 13 residues long. CDR3 sequence: CSVFTGSYNEQFF. The CDR3 DNA follows: TGCAGCGTTTTTACCGGGTCATACAATGAGCAGTTCTTC.

This clone was counted only a few times. The chain joins TRBV14 to TRBJ1-4, with D hard to call. Germline V gives CDR1 SGHDN, CDR2 FVKESK. V was trimmed by 4 bases and J by 4 bases, leaving 13 bases between them. This CDR3 has 15 amino acids. The CDR3 loop is CASSPAGSSNEKLFF. CDR3 in DNA: TGTGCCAGCAGCCCCGCGGGTTCCAGTAATGAAAAACTGTTTTTT.

This chain uses TRBV10-3 with TRBJ2-7, with 10 bases identical to TRBD2. There are 14 residues in the CDR3. Looked up from germline, CDR1 is ENHRY and CDR2 is SYGVKD. With 10 bases clipped from V and 5 bases from J, the junction kept 11 bases outside the gene matches. CDR3: CATSGTSAINEQYF. The CDR3 region has the DNA TGTGCCACGTCCGGGACTAGCGCGATAAACGAGCAGTACTTC.

The chain joins TRBV29-1 to TRBJ2-7; 8 bases map to TRBD1. The CDR3 extends over 14 amino acids. Germline V gene lookup returns CDR1 SQVTM and CDR2 ANQGSEA. The CDR3 reads CNATSPTGGYEQYF. Here the CDR3 DNA reads TGCAACGCCACTAGCCCCACAGGGGGCTACGAGCAGTACTTC.

The chain employs TRBV7-9 and TRBJ2-3, with a tentative D call TRBD2 (7 bases). Germline V gives CDR1 SEHNR, CDR2 FQNEAQ (reference sequence). Trimming stripped 2 bases from V and 0 bases from J, with 9 bases between. The CDR3 has 15 residues. The CDR3 DNA reads as TGTGCCAGCAGCTTACGGGGGGCCAGCACAGATACGCAGTATTTT. Translating it yields CASSLRGASTDTQYF.

For this clone: The likely explanation is a read error, given a far larger clone one base away. The chain employs TRBV5-6 and TRBJ2-7, with TRBD1 matching over 7 bases. Germline V gene sequence: CDR1 SGHDT, CDR2 YYEEEE. V shed 5 bases and J 5 bases; nucleotides not matched to a gene: 4. CDR3 length: 12 amino acids. The CDR3 sequence: CASRKGGHEQYF. The CDR3 DNA reads as TGTGCCAGCAGAAAAGGGGGCCACGAGCAGTACTTC. Complete variable domain (other parts from reference TRBV5-6 and TRBJ2-7): DAGVTQSPTHLIKTRGQQVTLRCSPKSGHDTVSWYQQALGQGPQFIFQYYEEEERQRGNFPDRFSGHQFPNYSSELNVNALLLGDSALYLCASRKGGHEQYFGPGTRLTVT.

The table lists this clone with a few counts. This sequence joins TRBV7-7 and TRBJ2-2; the D gene is possibly TRBD1 (7 bases). The germline V gene encodes CDR1 SSHAT and CDR2 FNYEAQ (reference sequence). V dropped 6 bases and J dropped 5 bases, with 19 bases sitting between them. The CDR3 has 16 amino acids. CDR3 region: CASSPELAGGTGELFF. The CDR3 DNA is TGTGCCAGCAGTCCGGAACTGGCAGGGGGGACCGGGGAGCTGTTTTTT.